A single sample gave rise to the 29 T cell receptor beta chains below, sequenced in a study of T-cell memory formation after mild COVID-19. TCRdb re-called the 5' RACE reads through MiXCR, storing one row per CDR3 protein. The sample lists some 200,000 distinct CDR3 sequences; about 9.2% were seen once. The source material was PBMCs or a T cell subset sorted from them (not recorded which). The receptors originated from a man younger than 35 who had mild COVID-19 (a few samples of this study predate the infection). Cell type and time point are not known.

This clonotype was seen repeatedly, ten times or more. The rearrangement links TRBV12-3 or TRBV12-4 to TRBJ2-1, with D hard to call. CDR3 length: 11 amino acids. The ends were cut back, 7 bases at V and 5 bases at J, with 6 bases in the middle. CDR3 in amino acids: CASILDNEQFF. CDR3 DNA sequence: TGTGCCAGCATCTTGGACAATGAGCAGTTCTTC.

The chain couples TRBV7-9 to TRBJ1-2; 7 bases agree with TRBD1. Germline-derived CDR1 and CDR2 are SEHNR and FQNEAQ (reference sequence). V lost 4 bases to trimming and J lost 12 bases; unmatched junction nucleotides: 2. This CDR3 has 10 amino acids. CDR3 coding DNA: TGTGCCAGCAGCTCGACAGGGAACACCTTC. Its translation: CASSSTGNTF.

This clonotype was picked up many times. The V call is TRBV12-3 or TRBV12-4, the J call TRBJ2-5; 14 nucleotides line up with TRBD2. The V and J ends lost 6 bases and 5 bases, in that order; junction bases with no gene match: 2. The length of the CDR3 is 14 residues. CDR3: CASRTSGGAETQYF. The CDR3 bases are TGTGCCAGCAGGACTAGCGGGGGGGCTGAGACCCAGTACTTC.

This clonotype was observed a few times. J is TRBJ1-1 and V is TRBV6-5, with 7 bases identical to TRBD1. CDR1 MNHEY and CDR2 SVGAGI come from the germline V gene. The trim removed 2 bases at V and 7 bases at J, leaving 13 bases unmatched. The CDR3 runs 16 residues. CDR3 loop: CASSYKRQGVDSEAFF. CDR3 sequence (DNA): TGTGCCAGCAGTTACAAGCGGCAGGGGGTTGATAGTGAAGCTTTCTTT.

This sequence joins TRBV7-2 and TRBJ1-4; D gene uncertain. The CDR3 runs to 19 residues. The V end lost 0 bases, the J end lost 1 base, and 18 bases lay between the germline ends. Germline-derived CDR1 and CDR2 are SGHTA and FQGNSA. In nucleotides, the CDR3 is TGTGCCAGCAGCTTAGCGCCCGGACCCTGGACCCTAACTAATGAAAAACTGTTTTTT. This encodes CASSLAPGPWTLTNEKLFF.

This clonotype was seen more than once but under ten times. V usage is TRBV28 and J usage is TRBJ1-3; D not resolved. This CDR3 is 15 amino acids long. CDR1 and CDR2 from the germline V gene are MDHEN and SYDVKM. V lost 6 bases to trimming and J lost 0 bases, with 12 bases between them. The DNA for the CDR3 is TGTGCCAGCAGGGGAGGCTGGAGCTCTGGAAACACCATATATTTT. Its protein is CASRGGWSSGNTIYF.

Ten or more counts support this clonotype. The chain couples TRBV5-1 to TRBJ2-1; perhaps TRBD1 as D (6 bases). In germline, CDR1 is SGHRS, CDR2 YFSETQ. The CDR3 length is 13 residues. V was cut by 0 bases and J by 10 bases, with 11 bases left in between. The CDR3 bases are TGCGCCAGCAGCTTGGTGGGGGCTGGGGAGCAGTTCTTC. Translating it yields CASSLVGAGEQFF.

The chain uses TRBV28 and TRBJ1-6; 8 bases match TRBD1. J gave up 5 bases and V 2 bases, and 5 bases lay outside the gene matches. This CDR3 region has 16 residues. CDR1 and CDR2 from the germline V gene are MDHEN and SYDVKM. CDR3 in amino acids: CASSLLSGGNNSPLHF. The CDR3 DNA follows: TGTGCCAGCAGTTTACTGTCAGGGGGCAATAATTCACCCCTCCACTTT.

This clonotype was counted between two and nine times. This chain links TRBV12-3 or TRBV12-4 with TRBJ2-5, with no clear D. This CDR3 region has 15 residues. The V gene lost 0 bases and the J gene lost 6 bases, with 14 bases spanning the gap. The CDR3 protein is CASSLARRQGKTQYF. The CDR3 coding sequence is TGTGCCAGCAGTTTAGCCCGGCGCCAAGGAAAGACCCAGTACTTC.

This clonotype was found a few times. The rearrangement uses TRBV9 and TRBJ1-2, with 7 bases matching TRBD1. Germline trimming cut 3 bases from V and 4 bases from J; bases unmatched to any gene: 3. This CDR3 is 13 amino acids long. Germline loops: CDR1 SGDLS, CDR2 YYNGEE. This CDR3 reads CASSGDSLYGYTF. The CDR3 DNA sequence: TGTGCCAGCAGCGGGGACAGCCTCTATGGCTACACCTTC. The whole variable domain, remainder taken from reference TRBV9 and TRBJ1-2, is DSGVTQTPKHLITATGQRVTLRCSPRSGDLSVYWYQQSLDQGLQFLIQYYNGEERAKGNILERFSAQQFPDLHSELNLSSLELGDSALYFCASSGDSLYGYTFGSGTRLTVV.

The chain has TRBV7-9 and TRBJ1-1, with 8 nucleotides matching TRBD1. The V gene end was trimmed by 3 bases and the J gene end by 5 bases; junction bases not matched to a gene: 5. Germline V gene lookup returns CDR1 SEHNR and CDR2 FQNEAQ (reference sequence). There are 14 residues in the CDR3. In nucleotides, the CDR3 is TGTGCCAGCAGCTTGGACAGGGACGGGACTGAAGCTTTCTTT. Translated, it gives CASSLDRDGTEAFF.

This clonotype was seen only a few times. This chain uses TRBV7-8 with TRBJ2-2; D is undetermined. The CDR3 is 13 residues long. Trimming pared 4 bases from V and 2 bases from J, leaving 5 bases between. CDR1 SGHVS and CDR2 FQNEAQ come from the germline V gene. The CDR3 here is CASSSSNTGELFF. The DNA for the CDR3 is TGTGCCAGCAGCTCCAGCAACACCGGGGAGCTGTTTTTT.

This clonotype was counted many times. This rearrangement joins TRBV7-2 to TRBJ2-1; 7 positions agree with TRBD1. The junction had 4 bases not matched to a gene; V was cut back by 7 bases and J by 1 base. The CDR3 spans 14 residues. From germline, CDR1 is SGHTA and CDR2 FQGNSA. CDR3 bases: TGTGCCAGCACCGAACAGGGGTCCTACAATGAGCAGTTCTTC. Translation: CASTEQGSYNEQFF.

This clonotype has a handful of counts. The chain recombines TRBV7-6 with TRBJ1-6; no clear D. This CDR3 spans 12 amino acids. V was trimmed by 5 bases and J by 15 bases, leaving 14 bases between them. Germline V gene sequence: CDR1 SGHVS, CDR2 FNYEAQ. DNA for the CDR3: TGTGCCAGCAGCCCCTGGGTTGGCGGCCTCCACTTT. Translated: CASSPWVGGLHF.

This clonotype appeared a few times. This chain connects TRBV12-3 or TRBV12-4 to TRBJ1-4; 9 bases map to TRBD1. CDR3 length: 14 residues. Trimming took 2 bases from V and 6 from J; bases not matched to a gene: 1. CDR3 coding DNA: TGTGCCAGCAGTTTACGGACAGGGGATGAAAAACTGTTTTTT. As protein: CASSLRTGDEKLFF.

Details on this clonotype: A read error may be the cause here, since a much bigger clone is one base away. The chain is built from TRBV3-1 and TRBJ1-2, with D hard to call. The ends were cut back, 6 bases at V and 7 bases at J, with 18 bases in the middle. CDR1 and CDR2 from the germline V gene are LGHDT and YNNKEL (reference sequence). This CDR3 is 14 amino acids long. In DNA, the CDR3 is TGTGCCAGCAGACAACACAAGGGAGCGACTGGCTACACCTTC. Its translation is CASRQHKGATGYTF. The variable domain in full, with the rest retrieved from reference TRBV3-1 and TRBJ1-2, is DTAVSQTPKYLVTQMGNDKSIKCEQNLGHDTMYWYKQDSKKFLKIMFSYNNKELIINETVPNRFSPKSPDKAHLNLHINSLELGDSAVYFCASRQHKGATGYTFGSGTRLTVV.

This clonotype was seen a few times. The genes are TRBV20-1 and TRBJ2-2, with 11 bases aligning to TRBD1. J was trimmed by 2 bases and V by 5 bases; bases with no gene match: 7. The germline V gene has CDR1 DFQATT and CDR2 SNEGSKA (reference sequence). This CDR3 is 16 amino acids long. The CDR3 loop is CSAFGQGARNTGELFF. CDR3 DNA sequence: TGCAGTGCTTTTGGACAGGGGGCGCGAAACACCGGGGAGCTGTTTTTT.

This rearrangement joins TRBV6-2 or TRBV6-3 to TRBJ1-2, with D possibly matching TRBD1 (6 bases). CDR3 length: 13 residues. The germline V and J ends were trimmed by 6 bases and 2 bases, with 10 bases remaining between them. The germline gives CDR1 MNHEY, CDR2 SVGEGT. The CDR3 sequence is CASSRQDNYGYTF. The DNA of the CDR3 is TGTGCCAGCAGCCGACAGGACAACTATGGCTACACCTTC.

The gene calls are TRBV12-3 or TRBV12-4 and TRBJ2-5; D may correspond to TRBD1 or TRBD2 (5 bases each). The CDR3 consists of 14 residues. Trimming took off 3 bases at V and 9 bases at J, with 17 bases between the two ends. DNA for the CDR3: TGTGCCAGCAGTTTTGGGGACGGCAACAGAGCCCAGTACTTC. Amino acid sequence: CASSFGDGNRAQYF.

This clonotype was seen a handful of times. This chain links TRBV5-1 with TRBJ1-4, with unresolved D. Deletions cut 4 bases from V and 0 bases from J, with 10 bases between. The CDR3 length is 15 residues. CDR1 is SGHRS, CDR2 YFSETQ, per germline. CDR3 DNA sequence: TGCGCCAGCAGCGACCCGGGTGCAACTAATGAAAAACTGTTTTTT. It encodes CASSDPGATNEKLFF.

The chain is built from TRBV14 and TRBJ2-1; D is perhaps TRBD1 (5 bases). Trimming left V 4 bases short and J 3 bases short, with 16 bases between. There are 16 residues in the CDR3. Germline V lookup: CDR1 SGHDN, CDR2 FVKESK. CDR3 sequence reads: CASSLGALAHYNEQFF. The DNA for the CDR3 is TGTGCCAGCAGCCTTGGGGCCCTCGCCCACTACAATGAGCAGTTCTTC.

This rearrangement joins TRBV10-3 to TRBJ2-5; 7 bases are a match to TRBD1. The CDR3 runs 13 residues. From germline, CDR1 is ENHRY and CDR2 SYGVKD. Trimming cost V 6 bases and J 3 bases; bases outside gene matches: 4. CDR3 region: CAIRGQVKETQYF. CDR3 DNA: TGTGCCATCAGAGGACAGGTTAAAGAGACCCAGTACTTC.

The chain is built from TRBV7-9 and TRBJ1-5; tentative D call: TRBD1 (5 bases). The V end was cut by 5 bases, the J end by 5 bases, with 13 bases between. Germline CDR1 reads SEHNR; CDR2 reads FQNEAQ (reference sequence). This CDR3 has 14 residues. CDR3 amino acids: CASSRGQGHQPQHF. In DNA form, the CDR3 reads TGTGCCAGCAGCCGTGGGCAGGGACATCAGCCCCAGCATTTT.

This clonotype came up a few times. The chain combines TRBV12-3 or TRBV12-4 with TRBJ1-1; no firm D call. V gave up 5 bases and J gave up 7 bases, with 14 bases separating them. The CDR3 consists of 13 residues. The CDR3 DNA is TGTGCCAGCAGTCGTCGGGTAACCCATGAAGCTTTCTTT. This gives the protein CASSRRVTHEAFF.

This rearrangement joins TRBV9 to TRBJ2-7; D uncertain. Per germline, CDR1 SGDLS and CDR2 YYNGEE. Between the trimmed V and J ends, which lost 4 bases and 7 bases, there was a span of 18 bases. The CDR3 is 14 amino acids. The CDR3 protein is CASSPQALSWEQYF. In nucleotides, the CDR3 is TGTGCCAGCAGCCCCCAGGCCCTCTCCTGGGAGCAGTACTTC.

This clonotype has just a few counts. This rearrangement joins TRBV29-1 to TRBJ1-1; D is undetermined. Deletions cut 3 bases from V and 0 bases from J, with 17 bases between. CDR1 and CDR2 (germline): SQVTM, ANQGSEA. The CDR3 is made up of 16 amino acids. This CDR3 reads CSVEPTYLRVNTEAFF. The CDR3, as DNA: TGCAGCGTTGAGCCTACCTACCTCCGAGTGAACACTGAAGCTTTCTTT.

The chain uses TRBV20-1 and TRBJ1-5; TRBD1 aligns across 7 bases. This CDR3 comprises 15 residues. J gave up 7 bases and V 6 bases, and 15 bases lay outside the gene matches. The germline CDR1 and CDR2 sequences are DFQATT and SNEGSKA (reference sequence). CDR3 nucleotide sequence: TGCAGTGCCCAAAACCCACGGACAGGACGGCAGCCCCAGCATTTT. Encoded protein: CSAQNPRTGRQPQHF.

This clonotype was counted only a few times. This rearrangement joins TRBV20-1 to TRBJ1-5; D gene uncertain. This CDR3 is 12 amino acids long. In germline, CDR1 is DFQATT, CDR2 SNEGSKA (reference sequence). V was cut by 4 bases and J by 5 bases, with 9 bases left in between. The CDR3 bases are TGCAGTGCTACCCCGCCCGATCAGCCCCAGCATTTT. Its translation is CSATPPDQPQHF.

This clonotype was found a few times. The chain is built from TRBV18 and TRBJ2-1; 8 positions match TRBD1. Germline V lookup: CDR1 KGHSH, CDR2 LQKENI. Trimming at V came to 3 bases and at J to 4 bases, leaving 5 bases not matched to a gene. The CDR3 runs to 15 residues. In DNA form, the CDR3 reads TGTGCCAGCTCACCTGGGACAGGCCTATACAATGAGCAGTTCTTC. Translation gives CASSPGTGLYNEQFF.